Listed here is a single TCR beta chain. Profiling relied on immunoSEQ multiplex PCR, and the TCRdb table lists in-frame clones only, not all of them. The table shows 200,000 to 300,000 clones, with 70% to 90% occurring only once. The record originates from a study of Ad26.COV2.S vaccination and SARS-CoV-2 variants. As to treatment: roughly 18 received Ad26.COV2.S at low or high dose, single or two shots; 5 received placebo; per-sample allocation not given. Samples were taken on day 63 after the first vaccine or placebo injection. Germline CDR1 SGDLS, CDR2 YYNGEE. Trimming pared 0 bases from V and 5 bases from J, leaving 7 bases between. The CDR3 runs 13 residues.

The chain links TRBV9 to TRBJ2-3; D ambiguous. This sequence was found in a person between 18 and 60 years old who received the Ad26.COV2.S COVID-19 vaccine or a placebo. Specimen: peripheral blood, collected in a trial of Ad26.COV2.S vaccine versus placebo. The CDR3 region is CASSVGPGDTQYF. DNA of the CDR3: TGTGCCAGCAGCGTAGGGCCGGGAGATACGCAGTATTTT.